This T cell receptor (beta chain) was observed in a study of cytomegalovirus exposure and HLA in healthy donors. A note on this clone: Its matching antigen is unknown.

The PCR ran on 60 Vbeta and 13 Jbeta primers. Assay: immunoSEQ multiplex PCR; the TCRdb copy retains only in-frame clones and omits some. The profile shows about 120,000 clones, about three quarters of them singletons. Regarding the study as a whole: Serostatus for CMV was the only available immune exposure information. In a later analysis, CMV-associated beta chains were mostly HLA-associated, it appeared. The study reported that TCR beta sequences accurately predicted HLA-A and HLA-B alleles in most subjects.

This CDR3 has 11 residues. CDR1 is SGHAT and CDR2 is FQNNGV in the germline V gene. V is TRBV11-2 and J is TRBJ2-5; no clear D. The J call is doubtful: the DNA matches TRBJ2-7 better. The source is a woman in her thirties or forties in good health and CMV-seropositive. Sequencing was carried out using PBMCs. The CDR3 here is CASSSFYEQYF. For the CDR3, the DNA is TGTGCCAGCAGCTCTTTTTACGAGCAGTACTTC.